The present entry profiles one T cell receptor beta chain with its context. Its specificity is unknown. The source of the sample is a study of T cell responses to AZD1222 COVID-19 vaccine. Overall study results and limits: Clonal diversity was possibly underestimated, and white British individuals and females predominated among donors. Repertoires were collected only later (after the peak T cell response had occurred).

Data came from immunoSEQ multiplex PCR; TCRdb stores just in-frame clones and leaves some out. Among about 90,000 clones, 85% were seen once, and the ten largest hold roughly 4.5%. CDR3 length equals 13 residues. V lost 5 bases and J lost 14, with 19 bases in between. V and J are TRBV12-3 or TRBV12-4 and TRBJ2-1; D might be TRBD2 (5 bases). This receptor was identified in an adult who received the AZD1222 COVID-19 vaccine. The material was peripheral blood, obtained 28 days after the second AZD1222 dose. The CDR3 loop reads CASSTRPTSGEFF. The CDR3 nucleotides read TGTGCCAGCAGTACCAGACCCACATCCGGGGAGTTCTTC.